This record looks at one T cell receptor (beta chain) sequence and its context. The antigen is unknown. Different DNA sequences within this sample yield the same CDR3. The study separated CD4+ cells into CD45RA+ naive and CD45RA-negative memory subsets. At the deep level, the assay was run. Several immunoSEQ plates received, in even portions, the genomic DNA of each subset. The data were produced by immunoSEQ multiplex PCR, yet TCRdb's version contains in-frame clones alone and is incomplete. The table shows about 1 million clones, with about three quarters occurring only once. This specimen belongs to a study of shared clonotypes between healthy human individuals. Study-wide results and caveats: Genetic and exposure-history diversity was limited by the small donor number.

There are 13 residues in the CDR3. The V end lost 3 bases, the J end lost 2 bases, and 7 bases lay between the germline ends. Germline CDR1 and CDR2: KGHSH and LQKENI. The V gene is TRBV18, the J gene TRBJ1-1; D is undetermined. The clonotype was recovered from a man aged 18 to 29 in good health. The sample comprised memory CD4+ T cells sorted from blood. Subset given: CD45RA-negative fraction. The CDR3 here is CASSPSQNTEAFF. Written as DNA, the CDR3 is TGTGCCAGCTCACCGTCACAAAACACTGAAGCTTTCTTT.